Each of the 10 T cell receptor beta chains below was sequenced from the same sample in a study of T cell responses to AZD1222 COVID-19 vaccine. Profiling relied on immunoSEQ multiplex PCR, and the TCRdb table lists in-frame clones only, not all of them. Among about 130,000 clones listed, about nine tenths were seen once. Sample: peripheral blood, taken on day 0 of MenACWY control vaccination. The receptor set was obtained from an adult in good health.

The chain has TRBV19 and TRBJ1-2, with TRBD1 matching 10 bases. The CDR3 loop spans 14 amino acids. CDR1 and CDR2 from the germline V gene are LNHDA and SQIVND (reference sequence). Trimming took 6 bases from V and 2 from J; bases not matched to a gene: 3. CDR3 region: CASRRQGANYGYTF. CDR3 bases: TGTGCCAGTAGAAGACAGGGGGCGAACTATGGCTACACCTTC. Full variable domain (missing parts from reference TRBV19 and TRBJ1-2): DGGITQSPKYLFRKEGQNVTLSCEQNLNHDAMYWYRQDPGQGLRLIYYSQIVNDFQKGDIAEGYSVSREKKESFPLTVTSAQKNPTAFYLCASRRQGANYGYTFGSGTRLTVV.

The V call is TRBV11-3, the J call TRBJ2-3; TRBD1 or TRBD2 may be the D gene (5 bases each). The ends were cut back, 4 bases at V and 3 bases at J, with 11 bases in the middle. There are 14 residues in the CDR3. Germline V CDR1 and CDR2: SGHNT, YENEEA. CDR3 in DNA: TGTGCCAGCAGCTGGGACGGGGAGACAGATACGCAGTATTTT. Protein sequence: CASSWDGETDTQYF.

The chain recombines TRBV19 with TRBJ1-1; 9 bases are shared with TRBD1. Unmatched junction bases numbered 20, after V lost 9 bases and J lost 6 bases. CDR1 and CDR2 (germline): LNHDA, SQIVND (reference sequence). The CDR3 length is 17 residues. In nucleotides, the CDR3 is TGTGCCAGCAGCCATATTACTCACCGGGACAGGGAGGCTGAAGCTTTCTTT. Translation gives CASSHITHRDREAEAFF.

The chain carries TRBV6-5 and TRBJ2-5; possible D gene TRBD2, 6 bases. CDR3 length equals 14 residues. Germline CDR1 and CDR2: MNHEY and SVGAGI. V lost 0 bases and J lost 5, with 10 bases in between. As DNA, the CDR3 is TGTGCCAGCAGTTACTCTCGGGAGAGGGAGACCCAGTACTTC. Translated: CASSYSRERETQYF.

This clone was detected only once. This chain links TRBV30 with TRBJ2-1, with 8 nucleotides matching TRBD2. With V trimmed by 2 bases and J by 3 bases, 6 bases remained unmatched. In germline, CDR1 is GTSNPN, CDR2 SVGIG (reference sequence). This CDR3 contains 15 residues. The CDR3 reads CAWSTRAGVYNEQFF. The CDR3 coding sequence is TGTGCCTGGAGTACACGAGCGGGAGTCTACAATGAGCAGTTCTTC.

The chain links TRBV11-2 to TRBJ2-5; tentatively, D is TRBD1 or TRBD2 (5 bases each). The CDR3 covers 14 residues. The germline CDR1 and CDR2 sequences are SGHAT and FQNNGV. The V and J ends lost 5 bases and 5 bases respectively, with 15 bases between them. This chain's CDR3 is CASSQVGPLETQYF. The CDR3 DNA is TGTGCCAGCAGCCAAGTGGGACCCCTGGAGACCCAGTACTTC.

The chain carries TRBV18 and TRBJ2-4, with D perhaps TRBD2 (5 bases). Germline V lookup: CDR1 KGHSH, CDR2 LQKENI. Trimming shortened V by 2 bases and J by 5 bases, and 19 bases separated the two germline ends. This CDR3 spans 17 amino acids. The CDR3 sequence: CASSPLGVRGNENIQYF. The DNA of the CDR3 is TGTGCCAGCTCACCATTGGGAGTTCGAGGGAACGAAAACATTCAGTACTTC.

This clone was detected a few times. The V gene is TRBV6-1, the J gene TRBJ1-2; TRBD1 agrees at 7 bases. The ends lost 2 bases at V and 4 bases at J; junction bases unmatched: 7. The CDR3 totals 15 residues. In germline, CDR1 is MNHNS, CDR2 SASEGT. Here the CDR3 DNA reads TGTGCCAGCAGTGAATTGCCGGGACAGCCCTATGGCTACACCTTC. Translation gives CASSELPGQPYGYTF.

This clone has only one observation. The chain links TRBV3-1 (or the pseudogene TRBV3-2) to TRBJ2-2; D may be TRBD1 (6 bases). The V gene's germline CDR1 is LGHDT and CDR2 YNNKEL (reference sequence). The CDR3 spans 14 residues. V lost 1 base and J lost 7, with 10 bases in between. This CDR3 reads CASSQAGVGGELFF. The CDR3 DNA sequence: TGTGCCAGCAGCCAAGCAGGGGTGGGCGGGGAGCTGTTTTTT.

The chain joins TRBV6-5 to TRBJ1-2; D is unclear. Germline loops: CDR1 MNHEY, CDR2 SVGAGI. The CDR3 spans 13 residues. The V and J ends lost 6 bases and 8 bases respectively, with 16 bases between them. The CDR3 spells CASRFAVPQGYTF. CDR3 in DNA: TGTGCCAGCAGATTTGCCGTCCCGCAAGGCTACACCTTC.